This T cell receptor (beta chain) was captured by sequencing in a study of cytomegalovirus exposure and HLA in healthy donors (dated by TCRdb to 2016 to 2017). Looking at the study overall: In an earlier analysis of some 610 of the donors, 276 Gb of sequence data and 100 million or so unique TCR beta sequences from about 179 million T cells were reported. Of the roughly 430 genotyped donors, roughly 80% fell in the genetic ancestry cluster associated with self-reported Caucasian donors. The aim of the study was to test whether cataloging public T cell receptors could identify signatures of past pathogen exposure. In an earlier analysis of roughly 600 of the donors, high-throughput TCR beta sequencing was used to judge whether each TCR beta V gene segment behaved as functional or pseudogenic. The study profiled the T cell repertoires of hundreds of subjects by immunosequencing and related them to cytomegalovirus serostatus. In the later analysis, no new phenotypic data were used to find candidate immune exposures; instead, reliance was placed on TCR beta sequences and their occurrence across donors. Roughly 5 DR-DQ haplotypes were treated as single units for association and clustering because of strong linkage in the cohort. An early release covering just under 650 HLA-typed donors comprised about 300 gigabases of sequencing data and roughly 86 million unique TCR sequences. Donor age, sex, ethnicity and CMV serostatus were collected together with the repertoire data. Every discovery cohort repertoire had been produced on one sequencing platform. Across 300 to 400 genotyped donors of the cohort, an average of about 240,000 unique TCR beta nucleotide sequences per donor were sequenced, and roughly 17% of those sequences were non-productive. To study patterns of TCR occurrence, a later analysis re-analyzed previously published TCR beta repertoires from just over 650 donors and added high-resolution HLA genotyping. A later genetic analysis used genome-wide SNP genotypes for about 65% of the roughly 670 donors, treating that subset as a discovery cohort. To predict cytomegalovirus infection status, the study combined high-throughput TCR immunosequencing, statistical association of individual TCRs with disease status, and machine learning. HLA typing included class I and class II loci at four-digit resolution. The number of typed donors differed by locus: roughly 629-630 for A, B, C, DRB1 and DQB1; 500 to 550 for DQA1; approximately 600 for DPA1; and some 470 for DPB1. In addition to the first cohort of several hundred subjects, a separate validation cohort of over 90 different subjects was used.

The cohort was made up of several hundred healthy bone marrow donors. Cohort members were all nominally healthy when sampled, although unrecorded immune exposures were likely present. The donor was CMV seronegative and belonged to the group of over 350 seronegative cohort members. A peripheral blood sample was collected from each donor, and TCR beta sequencing was performed on peripheral blood mononuclear cells. The Qiagen DNeasy Blood Extraction Kit was used to extract genomic DNA from the blood cell samples. What the study reported, not specific to this receptor: Compared with the approximately 670-donor mean, donors in an Asian-associated ancestry cluster had fewer N-insertions in productive TCRs, according to a later genetic analysis. A further reported finding was that TCR beta sequences accurately predicted the HLA-A and HLA-B alleles for most subjects in the first cohort. The earlier analysis of approximately 560 of the donors excluded approximately 15 rarely observed V segments, including chromosome 9 orphons, because counts were too low. In a later analysis, several top co-occurrence clusters were reported to appear linked to parvovirus B19, influenza, CMV and Epstein-Barr virus. Across donors, most TCR sequences were observed very rarely, whereas some public TCRs were present in many individuals. The authors suggested that the approach could potentially be extended to other disease states and immunological phenotypes. According to a later analysis, most CMV-associated TCR beta chains appeared to be HLA-restricted, and the HLA associations seemed to be driven largely by CMV exposure. A total of around 150 TCR beta chains were listed by the study as associated with cytomegalovirus. HLA typing was unavailable for some donors at each locus, so association tests used only the typed subset. A later analysis found that HLA-associated TCR beta chains were more clonally expanded and had lower generation probabilities than equally common non-associated chains. Immune exposure information for the cohort was limited to CMV serostatus. A cluster of highly shared sequence variants was judged likely to represent a technical artifact of the sequencing pipeline. Some IMGT-functional V segments, including TRBV6-2 and TRBV6-3, could not be told apart with the 87-base-pair reads, so those segments were excluded. The cohort was sequenced for TCR beta chains only, and without alpha or paired-chain data the features that could be detected were limited. A later genetic analysis associated a missense DCLRE1C variant with V-gene and J-gene trimming of TCR beta chains, and an independent cohort replicated the association. In vitro tests confirmed that three of the cytomegalovirus-associated TCR beta chains recognize cytomegalovirus antigens. Linkage disequilibrium might explain the correlated functional status among segregating V segments, but an unknown experimental factor could not be ruled out. A later analysis found that TCR association rates varied across HLA loci, with DRB1 alleles showing the most associated TCRs and HLA-C alleles the fewest. When HLA alleles, especially DR and DQ, strongly co-occurred, TCR associations were difficult to assign to individual alleles. The classifier was reported to diagnose cytomegalovirus status with high specificity and sensitivity in both the original cohort and the validation cohort. At a false discovery rate of 0.05, a later analysis linked 16,951 TCR beta sequences to specific HLA alleles. In an earlier analysis of more than 500 of the donors, most TCR beta V segments appeared in productive rearrangements about 90% or about 30% of the time, broadly matching IMGT annotations. Sequencing depth was assumed to be roughly uniform across donors in the presence/absence analyses, though that assumption may not hold.

V has 1 base trimmed and J has 1 base trimmed; junction bases matching no gene number 1. CDR1 and CDR2, looked up from the germline V gene, are KGHSH and LQKENI. Including cysteine and phenylalanine, the CDR3 has 14 amino acids. Only the CDR3 region is kept as DNA, spanning 42 bases read in frame from base 1. With respect to this clone: This clone's antigen is unknown.

Libraries were constructed by the immunoSEQ multiplex PCR assay. For the multiplex PCR, a mixture combining 60 forward primers for TCR Vbeta segments and 13 reverse primers for TCR Jbeta segments was used. Amplification of the CDR3 region of rearranged TCR beta genes was performed with a multiplex PCR assay on genomic DNA. Amplified TCR beta libraries were sequenced as 87-base-pair reads on the Illumina HiSeq System. The paper's processing steps were these. In a later analysis, tens of millions of unique TCR beta chains were counted across the 650 to 750 repertoires, and about 10 million of these chains were shared by at least two donors. To remove PCR and sequencing errors, raw reads were error-corrected and collapsed into unique sequences using a nearest-neighbor algorithm that merged closely related sequences. Alignment of CDR3 sequences to IMGT reference sequences was used to assign V, D and J gene segments. Each retained sequence needed at least a six-nucleotide match to both a V gene segment and a J gene segment. A rearrangement was called productive if the CDR3 had no stop codons and remained in frame with V and J, and every other rearrangement was called non-productive. CDR3 was defined according to IMGT convention as the region running from the second conserved V-encoded cysteine to the conserved J-encoded phenylalanine. In an earlier analysis of 587 of the donors, sequences lacking an unambiguous match to a single V gene segment were excluded. An earlier analysis of several hundred of the donors called V segments functional above 56.7% productive rearrangements and segregating when the between-donor standard deviation exceeded 5%. A statistical classification framework was developed to diagnose cytomegalovirus status using the catalog of TCR beta chain sequences. In a later analysis, V and J genes were assigned by comparing TCR nucleotide sequences against IMGT/GENE-DB human TR gene sequences. In a later analysis, CDR3 sequences and most-parsimonious VDJ recombination scenarios were assigned using the TCRdist pipeline. In a later analysis, each TCR beta chain was defined by its CDR3 amino acid sequence together with its V-gene family, and reads without a unique V-gene family were excluded. In a later analysis, around 650 highly shared, low-generation-probability nucleotide sequences were removed to address suspected cross-contamination and a sequencing artifact. For each public chain, a later analysis derived a clonal expansion index from normalized ranks of inferred template counts within each repertoire. In a later analysis, generation probabilities were computed using a VDJ recombination model fitted to out-of-frame rearrangements, and the results were checked against IGoR. In a later analysis, hypergeometric tests were used to score TCR-TCR, TCR-HLA and TCR-CMV co-occurrence, with a repertoire-size bias correction applied to TCR pairs. A later analysis estimated false discovery rates by permuting HLA or CMV assignments 20 times. A later analysis grouped co-occurring TCRs with DBSCAN, adding TCRdist sequence similarity when clustering within HLA-allele-positive subsets. Repertoires with fewer than 30,000 or more than 120,000 public chains, plus five repertoires with anomalous nucleotide sharing, were excluded from co-occurrence clustering. The clones in this table, taken by TCRdb from immuneACCESS, are in-frame only. Not every clone is retained; where verified, under half of the shortfall comes from an unresolved V gene, and the cause of the rest is unknown. V and J calls and clone size are copied from that table; D and trimming were computed from the DNA. Per the sample table, the count is 55,000 to 75,000 clones. The ten largest clones capture less than 4% of the sample.

Input material: PBMCs. The TCR comes from a male donor in good health and CMV-seronegative. The receptor chain draws on TRBV18 and TRBJ2-7, and 7 bases in between align with TRBD1. The DNA reads as follows: TGTGCCAGCTCACCACAGGGGGCATCCTACGAGCAGTACTTC. It translates to CASSPQGASYEQYF. The full variable domain, completed from the reference TRBV18 and TRBJ2-7 proteins outside the CDR3, reads NAGVMQNPRHLVRRRGQEARLRCSPMKGHSHVYWYRQLPEEGLKFMVYLQKENIIDESGMPKERFSAEFPKEGPSILRIQQVVRGDSAAYFCASSPQGASYEQYFGPGTRLTVT.